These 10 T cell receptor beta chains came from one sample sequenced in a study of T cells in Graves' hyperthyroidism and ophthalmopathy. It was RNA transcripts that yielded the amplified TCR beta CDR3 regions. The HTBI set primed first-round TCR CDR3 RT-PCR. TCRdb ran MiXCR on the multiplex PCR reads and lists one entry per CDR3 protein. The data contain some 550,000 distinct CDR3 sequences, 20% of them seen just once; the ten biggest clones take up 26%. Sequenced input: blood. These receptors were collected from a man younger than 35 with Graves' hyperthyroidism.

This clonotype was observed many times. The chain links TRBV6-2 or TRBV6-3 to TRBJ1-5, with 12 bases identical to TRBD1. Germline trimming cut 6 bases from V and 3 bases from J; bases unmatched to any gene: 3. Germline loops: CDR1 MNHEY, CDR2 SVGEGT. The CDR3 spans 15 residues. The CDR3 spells CASSPGQGANQPQHF. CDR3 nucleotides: TGTGCCAGCAGCCCGGGACAGGGGGCCAATCAGCCCCAGCATTTT.

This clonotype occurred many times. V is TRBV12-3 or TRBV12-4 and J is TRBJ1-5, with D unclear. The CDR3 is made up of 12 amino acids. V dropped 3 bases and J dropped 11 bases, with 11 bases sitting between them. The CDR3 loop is CASSLGDPAQHF. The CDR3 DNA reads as TGTGCCAGCAGTTTGGGCGATCCAGCCCAGCATTTT.

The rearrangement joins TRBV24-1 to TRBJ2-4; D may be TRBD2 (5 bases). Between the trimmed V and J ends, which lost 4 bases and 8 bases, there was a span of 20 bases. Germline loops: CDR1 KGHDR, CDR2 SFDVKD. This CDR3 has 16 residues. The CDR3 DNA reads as TGTGCCACCAGTGAAAACCGGGCCTCCGGGGTGGACATTCAGTACTTC. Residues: CATSENRASGVDIQYF.

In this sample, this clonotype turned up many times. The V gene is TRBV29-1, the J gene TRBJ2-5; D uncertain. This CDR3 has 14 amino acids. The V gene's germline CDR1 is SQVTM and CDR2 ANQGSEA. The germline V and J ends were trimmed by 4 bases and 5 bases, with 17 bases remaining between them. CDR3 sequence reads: CSVGVTSVGETQYF. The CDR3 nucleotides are TGCAGCGTTGGGGTAACGTCGGTGGGCGAGACCCAGTACTTC.

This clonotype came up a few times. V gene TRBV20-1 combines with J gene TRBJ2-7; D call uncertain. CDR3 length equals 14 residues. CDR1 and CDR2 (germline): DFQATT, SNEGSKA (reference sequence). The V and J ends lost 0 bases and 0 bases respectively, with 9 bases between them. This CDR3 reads CSARDSPSSYEQYF. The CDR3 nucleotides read TGCAGTGCTAGAGACTCACCGAGCTCCTACGAGCAGTACTTC.

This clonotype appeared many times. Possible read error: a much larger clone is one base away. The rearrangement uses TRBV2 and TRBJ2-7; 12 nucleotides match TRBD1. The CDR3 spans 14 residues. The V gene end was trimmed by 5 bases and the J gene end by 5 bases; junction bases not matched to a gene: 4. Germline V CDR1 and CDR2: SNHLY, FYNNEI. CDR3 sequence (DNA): TGTGCCAGCAGTTACGGGACAGGGGGCAACGAGCAGTACTTC. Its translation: CASSYGTGGNEQYF.

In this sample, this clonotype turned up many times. CDR3 DNA sequence: TGTGCCTGGAGTAAGACTTTGCGGGAGACCCAGTACTTC. Translating gives CAWSKTLRETQYF. The chain combines TRBV30 with TRBJ2-5; unclear D gene. Germline V gives CDR1 GTSNPN, CDR2 SVGIG (reference sequence). V lost 2 bases to trimming and J lost 5 bases, with 12 bases between them. The CDR3 is made up of 13 amino acids.

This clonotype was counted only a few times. This CDR3 reads CASRGQRKPYEQYF. In DNA form, the CDR3 reads TGTGCCAGCAGAGGACAGCGCAAGCCCTACGAGCAGTACTTC. This sequence joins TRBV5-8 and TRBJ2-7, with TRBD1 as a possible D gene (6 bases). Trimming removed 5 bases at V and 2 bases at J, with 14 bases between. The germline V gene has CDR1 SGHTS and CDR2 YDEGEE. This CDR3 comprises 14 residues. Combining the CDR3 with reference TRBV5-8 and TRBJ2-7 gives the whole variable domain EAGVTQSPTHLIKTRGQQATLRCSPISGHTSVYWYQQALGLGLQFLLWYDEGEERNRGNFPPRFSGRQFPNYSSELNVNALELEDSALYLCASRGQRKPYEQYFGPGTRLTVT.

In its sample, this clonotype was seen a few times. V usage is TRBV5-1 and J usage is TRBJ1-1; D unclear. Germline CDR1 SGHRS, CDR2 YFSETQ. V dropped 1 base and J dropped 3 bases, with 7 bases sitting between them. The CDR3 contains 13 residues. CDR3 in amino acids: CASSLWMDTEAFF. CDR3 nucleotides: TGCGCCAGCAGCTTGTGGATGGACACTGAAGCTTTCTTT.

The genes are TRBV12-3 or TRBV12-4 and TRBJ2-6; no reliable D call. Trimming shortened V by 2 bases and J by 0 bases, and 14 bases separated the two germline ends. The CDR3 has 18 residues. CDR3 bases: TGTGCCAGCAGTTTACTTACGGACGGCAGCTCTGGGGCCAACGTCCTGACTTTC. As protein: CASSLLTDGSSGANVLTF.